These 12 T cell receptor beta chains originate from one sample sequenced in a study of T cell responses to AZD1222 COVID-19 vaccine. Sequencing used immunoSEQ multiplex PCR; TCRdb keeps in-frame clones, though not all of them. The sample lists around 72,000 clones; approximately 85% were seen once. The material sequenced was peripheral blood, taken on day 0 of AZD1222 vaccination. The source of these receptors is an adult in good health.

The chain is built from TRBV7-8 and TRBJ1-6; weak D call: TRBD1 (5 bases). V lost 1 base to trimming and J lost 13 bases, with 14 bases between them. Germline CDR1 is SGHVS and CDR2 is FQNEAQ. The CDR3 is 14 residues long. The CDR3: CASSLDKGIRPLHF. DNA for the CDR3: TGTGCCAGCAGCTTAGATAAGGGGATTCGCCCCCTCCACTTT. The full variable domain, its missing parts supplied by reference TRBV7-8 and TRBJ1-6, is GAGVSQSPRYKVAKRGQDVALRCDPISGHVSLFWYQQALGQGPEFLTYFQNEAQLDKSGLPSDRFFAERPEGSVSTLKIQRTQQEDSAVYLCASSLDKGIRPLHFGNGTRLTVT.

This rearrangement joins TRBV9 to TRBJ1-2, with TRBD1 identical over 7 bases. With V trimmed by 0 bases and J by 4 bases, 6 bases remained unmatched. Germline CDR1 and CDR2: SGDLS and YYNGEE. The CDR3 runs to 15 residues. The CDR3: CASSVDVGGGYGYTF. CDR3 sequence (DNA): TGTGCCAGCAGCGTAGATGTAGGGGGCGGCTATGGCTACACCTTC.

The chain employs TRBV5-6 and TRBJ2-4, with TRBD2 matching 7 bases. Germline V lookup: CDR1 SGHDT, CDR2 YYEEEE. V shed 0 bases, J shed 12 bases, and the junction held 12 bases outside the gene matches. The CDR3 covers 15 residues. The CDR3 coding sequence is TGTGCCAGCAGCTTGGCCTCAGGGCCTGGCGGGGGTCAGTACTTC. This gives the protein CASSLASGPGGGQYF.

The V and J genes are TRBV11-2 and TRBJ2-4; tentatively, D is TRBD1 (6 bases). Germline CDR1 reads SGHAT; CDR2 reads FQNNGV. Deletions cut 5 bases from V and 5 bases from J, with 16 bases between. This CDR3 is 15 amino acids long. CDR3 sequence (DNA): TGTGCCAGCAGCCCCAGGGGTTTCGGGGAAAACATTCAGTACTTC. It is translated as CASSPRGFGENIQYF.

The CDR3 DNA follows: TGTGCCAGCAGCCAAGGCAGGGTCTCAGATACGCAGTATTTT. This encodes CASSQGRVSDTQYF. This chain connects TRBV3-1 (or the pseudogene TRBV3-2) to TRBJ2-3, with D possibly TRBD1 on 5 matching bases. Trimming took 1 base from V and 4 from J, leaving 9 bases between them. The germline V gene encodes CDR1 LGHDT and CDR2 YNNKEL (reference sequence). This CDR3 is built from 14 residues.

This clone occurred once. The chain is built from TRBV2 and TRBJ2-7, with D possibly being TRBD1 (5 bases). Per the germline V gene, CDR1 is SNHLY and CDR2 is FYNNEI. The V and J ends lost 4 bases and 6 bases respectively, with 10 bases between them. The length of the CDR3 is 12 residues. DNA of the CDR3: TGTGCCAGCAGTGCCGACAGCTCCGAGCAGTACTTC. Protein sequence: CASSADSSEQYF.

The CDR3 protein is CAISPRGGQSGANVLTF. CDR3 DNA: TGTGCCATCAGTCCCCGGGGAGGTCAATCTGGGGCCAACGTCCTGACTTTC. This chain connects TRBV10-3 to TRBJ2-6, with D tentatively TRBD2 (6 bases). Germline CDR1 is ENHRY and CDR2 is SYGVKD. Trimming cost V 5 bases and J 1 base, with 15 bases left between them. The CDR3 sequence is 17 residues long.

This clone appeared once. The chain links TRBV18 to TRBJ1-2; 9 nucleotides line up with TRBD1. Germline CDR1 is KGHSH and CDR2 is LQKENI. The J segment lost 4 bases and the V segment lost 3 bases, leaving 3 bases of the junction unmatched. CDR3 length equals 14 residues. In nucleotides, the CDR3 is TGTGCCAGCTCACCTAGGGACAGGGCCTATGGCTACACCTTC. This sequence encodes CASSPRDRAYGYTF.

In regard to this clone: Other DNA sequences of this sample code for an identical CDR3. The chain employs TRBV4-3 and TRBJ2-3; a weak D match, TRBD1 (6 bases). The CDR3 is made up of 16 amino acids. V was trimmed by 1 base and J by 1 base, leaving 12 bases between them. Looked up from germline, CDR1 is LGHNA and CDR2 is YSLEER. Here the CDR3 reads CASSQGGQGGTDTQYF. The CDR3 coding sequence is TGCGCCAGCAGCCAAGGGGGGCAAGGAGGCACAGATACGCAGTATTTT.

The chain joins TRBV19 to TRBJ2-1; 11 bases fit TRBD1. Germline V lookup: CDR1 LNHDA, CDR2 SQIVND (reference sequence). CDR3 size: 15 residues. Unmatched junction bases numbered 2, after V lost 1 base and J lost 6 bases. The CDR3 DNA reads TGTGCCAGTAGTATAGGGACAGGGGGCCTCAATGAGCAGTTCTTC. Translation: CASSIGTGGLNEQFF. Complete variable domain (other parts from reference TRBV19 and TRBJ2-1): DGGITQSPKYLFRKEGQNVTLSCEQNLNHDAMYWYRQDPGQGLRLIYYSQIVNDFQKGDIAEGYSVSREKKESFPLTVTSAQKNPTAFYLCASSIGTGGLNEQFFGPGTRLTVL.

The gene calls are TRBV20-1 and TRBJ1-1, with 8 bases identical to TRBD1. Trimming cost V 5 bases and J 6 bases; bases outside gene matches: 2. The CDR3 sequence is 11 residues long. CDR1 DFQATT and CDR2 SNEGSKA come from the germline V gene (reference sequence). CDR3 in amino acids: CSAGQGPEAFF. CDR3 DNA sequence: TGCAGTGCTGGACAGGGACCTGAAGCTTTCTTT.

The chain uses TRBV5-6 and TRBJ2-7; D is undetermined. V lost 4 bases to trimming and J lost 0 bases, with 17 bases between them. Per the germline V gene, CDR1 is SGHDT and CDR2 is YYEEEE. CDR3 length equals 16 residues. Here the CDR3 reads CASSDRDTALSYEQYF. The DNA of the CDR3 is TGTGCCAGCAGCGATCGTGACACCGCTCTCTCCTACGAGCAGTACTTC.